This T cell receptor (beta chain) was captured by sequencing in a study of response to subunit inactivated influenza vaccine. To note about this clonotype: What it recognizes is unknown.

The study, taken as a whole, reports: The authors offered the suggestion that each seasonal influenza vaccination recruits few new T cells.

The V gene's germline CDR1 is DFQATT and CDR2 SNEGSKA (reference sequence). The CDR3 is 14 residues long. Trimming removed 5 bases from V and 3 bases from J; junction bases left unmatched: 8. TCRdb re-derived calls from the RT-PCR reads in MiXCR, one entry per CDR3 protein. The table shows hundreds of thousands of distinct CDR3 sequences, with about 25% occurring only once. The clonotype originates from a man aged 50-60 years who received an inactivated influenza vaccine. The specimen was CD4+ T cells sorted from PBMCs, collected more than 4 days after vaccination. The genes are TRBV20-1 and TRBJ2-3, with 7 bases that match TRBD1. This chain's CDR3 is CSAAQGVRTDTQYF. The CDR3 DNA reads as TGCAGTGCTGCCCAGGGGGTGAGGACAGATACGCAGTATTTT.